This T cell receptor beta chain stems from a study of blood T cells in healthy people across ages. There are 15 residues in the CDR3. Losses at the gene ends were 5 bases for V and 1 base for J; bases not matched to a gene: 6. Germline V gene data show CDR1 as SGHTA and CDR2 as FQGNSA. Through a sample-barcoded 5' primer and a J-beta primer mix, a second PCR was run for roughly 7 to 12 cycles. TCRdb reprocessed the 5' RACE reads with MiXCR, giving one entry per CDR3 protein. The data show more than 700,000 distinct CDR3 sequences, about 48% seen once. This clonotype was found many times. This clonotype was obtained from an older man in good health. V and J are TRBV7-2 and TRBJ2-7, with 9 nucleotides matching TRBD1. Sequenced: blood. Here the CDR3 reads CASSPSGTGSYEQYF. The CDR3 coding sequence is TGTGCCAGCAGCCCCTCCGGGACAGGGTCCTACGAGCAGTACTTC.